These T cell receptor beta chains were read from a single sample in a study of blood T cell repertoires in COVID-19. TCRdb's table, derived via immunoSEQ multiplex PCR, lists solely in-frame clones and lacks some. The sample consists of under 250,000 clones, approximately 84% of them appearing once. Sequenced material: peripheral blood. These receptors all come from a man aged 50 or older with active or convalescent COVID-19. CDR3s include the opening cysteine and the closing phenylalanine or tryptophan.

TRBV7-3	CASSIGGLAGSDEQFF
TRBV19	CASRPDRESGELFF
TRBV12-3/TRBV12-4	CASGQAQGQPQHF
TRBV10-3	CAIRGTDTETQYF
TRBV6-5	CASSRDRGYQPQHF
TRBV9	CASSPGGSTDTQYF
TRBV7-6	CASSLGTRWYPGELFF
TRBV6-1	CASSELQGRRTGELFF
TRBV29-1	CSVDLDGASGNTIYF
TRBV4-2	CASSQGTGIRSTEAFF
TRBV5-6	CASSLLLAGLYNEQFF
TRBV6-2/TRBV6-3	CASSVSGGQYGYTF
TRBV5-6	CASSSNGGGYGYTF
TRBV6-4	CASSVDRNTGELFF
TRBV6-2/TRBV6-3	CASSPRQGASYEQYF
TRBV7-8	CASSLRRESYEQYF
TRBV7-6	CASSSMSGTRGDGELFF
TRBV28	CASSSSGLASDEQFF
TRBV19	CASSKASGGPTSSTDTQYF
TRBV28	CASSLTGVWGYTF
TRBV27	CASSFLSGQGTNEQFF
TRBV13	CASSFQGLSYEQYF
TRBV9	CASSVEPGGYSTNEQFF
TRBV5-5	CASSLGLGGNQPQHF
TRBV6-1	CASSEALVGGTSPLHF
TRBV29-1	CSVEPPGEYGYTF
TRBV18	CASSPIGTGDEKLFF
TRBV12-3/TRBV12-4	CASKTTGRAEAFF
TRBV7-2	CASSPGLNAGYGYTF